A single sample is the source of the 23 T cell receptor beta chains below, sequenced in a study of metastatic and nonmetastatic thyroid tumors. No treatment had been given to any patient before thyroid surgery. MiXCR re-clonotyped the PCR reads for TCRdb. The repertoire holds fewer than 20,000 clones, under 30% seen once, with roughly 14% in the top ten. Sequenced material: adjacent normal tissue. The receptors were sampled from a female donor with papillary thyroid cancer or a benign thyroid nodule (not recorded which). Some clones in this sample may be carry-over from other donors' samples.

CDR3 loop: CASSYSGKTGGNQPQHF. CDR3 nucleotide sequence: TGTGCCAGCAGTTACTCGGGGAAGACAGGGGGCAATCAGCCCCAGCATTTT. The rearrangement joins TRBV6-2 or TRBV6-3 to TRBJ1-5, with TRBD1 matching 8 bases. V was clipped by 0 bases and J by 2 bases; unmatched bases: 6. CDR3 length: 17 amino acids. Germline-derived CDR1 and CDR2 are MNHEY and SVGEGT.

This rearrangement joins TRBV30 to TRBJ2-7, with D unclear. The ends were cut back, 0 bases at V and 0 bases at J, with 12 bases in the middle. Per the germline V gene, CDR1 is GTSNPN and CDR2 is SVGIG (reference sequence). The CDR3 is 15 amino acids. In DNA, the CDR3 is TGTGCCTGGAGTGTTGGTCTCGATAGCTCCTACGAGCAGTACTTC. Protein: CAWSVGLDSSYEQYF.

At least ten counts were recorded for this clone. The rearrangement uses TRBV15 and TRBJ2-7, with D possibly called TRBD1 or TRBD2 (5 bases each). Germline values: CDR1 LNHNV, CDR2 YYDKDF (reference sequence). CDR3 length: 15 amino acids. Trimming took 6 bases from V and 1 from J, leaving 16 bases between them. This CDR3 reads CATSANRDGSYEQYF. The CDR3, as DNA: TGTGCCACCAGTGCTAACCGGGACGGGTCCTACGAGCAGTACTTC.

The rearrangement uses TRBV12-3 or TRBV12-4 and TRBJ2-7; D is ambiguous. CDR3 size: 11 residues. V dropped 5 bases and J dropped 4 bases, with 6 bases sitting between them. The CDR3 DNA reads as TGTGCCAGCAGTATCGGGTACGAGCAGTACTTC. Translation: CASSIGYEQYF.

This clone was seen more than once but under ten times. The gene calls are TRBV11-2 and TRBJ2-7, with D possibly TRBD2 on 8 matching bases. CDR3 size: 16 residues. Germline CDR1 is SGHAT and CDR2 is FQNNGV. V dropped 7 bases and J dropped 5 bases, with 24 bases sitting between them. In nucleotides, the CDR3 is TGTGCCAGCACCCCGATCGGGAGGGGGCACATGAACGAGCAGTACTTC. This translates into CASTPIGRGHMNEQYF. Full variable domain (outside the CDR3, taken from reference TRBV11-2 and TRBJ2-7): EAGVAQSPRYKIIEKRQSVAFWCNPISGHATLYWYQQILGQGPKLLIQFQNNGVVDDSQLPKDRFSAERLKGVDSTLKIQPAKLEDSAVYLCASTPIGRGHMNEQYFGPGTRLTVT.

CDR3 in amino acids: CASSSDRGNEQYF. CDR3 in DNA: TGTGCCAGCAGCTCCGACAGGGGCAACGAGCAGTACTTC. V is TRBV5-4 and J is TRBJ2-7, with 8 bases that match TRBD1. Germline V gene lookup returns CDR1 SGHNT and CDR2 YYREEE (reference sequence). The CDR3 totals 13 residues. V was clipped by 3 bases and J by 5 bases; unmatched bases: 4. The complete variable domain, with remaining parts taken from reference TRBV5-4 and TRBJ2-7, reads ETGVTQSPTHLIKTRGQQVTLRCSSQSGHNTVSWYQQALGQGPQFIFQYYREEENGRGNFPPRFSGLQFPNYSSELNVNALELDDSALYLCASSSDRGNEQYFGPGTRLTVT.

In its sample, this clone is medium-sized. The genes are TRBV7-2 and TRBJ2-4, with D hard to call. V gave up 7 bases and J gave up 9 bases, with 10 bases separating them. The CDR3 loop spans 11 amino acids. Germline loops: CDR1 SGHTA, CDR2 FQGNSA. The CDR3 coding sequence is TGTGCCAGCACCGAGGCGGCCATTCAGTACTTC. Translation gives CASTEAAIQYF. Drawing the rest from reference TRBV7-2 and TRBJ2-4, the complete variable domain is GAGVSQSPSNKVTEKGKDVELRCDPISGHTALYWYRQSLGQGLEFLIYFQGNSAPDKSGLPSDRFSAERTGGSVSTLTIQRTQQEDSAVYLCASTEAAIQYFGAGTRLSVL.

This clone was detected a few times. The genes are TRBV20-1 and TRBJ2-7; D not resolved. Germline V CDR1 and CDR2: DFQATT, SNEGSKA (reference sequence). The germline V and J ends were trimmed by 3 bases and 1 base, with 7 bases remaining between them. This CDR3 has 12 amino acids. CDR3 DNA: TGCAGTGCTAGCTGGGAATCCTACGAGCAGTACTTC. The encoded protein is CSASWESYEQYF.

As DNA, the CDR3 is TGTGCCAGCAGCAGACTAGCGGGATCGAATGAGCAGTTCTTC. Its translation is CASSRLAGSNEQFF. This chain joins TRBV6-1 and TRBJ2-1; TRBD2 agrees at 11 bases. Germline lookup yields CDR1 MNHNS and CDR2 SASEGT. The V segment lost 6 bases and the J segment 7 bases; nucleotides outside the gene matches: 5. The CDR3 has 14 residues.

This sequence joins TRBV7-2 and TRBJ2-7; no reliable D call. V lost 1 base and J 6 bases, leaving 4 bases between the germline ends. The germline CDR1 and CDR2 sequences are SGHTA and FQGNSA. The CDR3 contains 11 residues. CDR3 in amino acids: CASSLVGEQYF. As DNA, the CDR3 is TGTGCCAGCAGCTTAGTCGGCGAGCAGTACTTC.

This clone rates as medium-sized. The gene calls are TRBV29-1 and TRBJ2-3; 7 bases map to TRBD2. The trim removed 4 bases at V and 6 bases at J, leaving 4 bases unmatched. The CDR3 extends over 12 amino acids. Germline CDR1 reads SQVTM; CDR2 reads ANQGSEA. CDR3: CSVGQGGDTQYF. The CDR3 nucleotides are TGCAGCGTTGGGCAGGGAGGGGATACGCAGTATTTT.

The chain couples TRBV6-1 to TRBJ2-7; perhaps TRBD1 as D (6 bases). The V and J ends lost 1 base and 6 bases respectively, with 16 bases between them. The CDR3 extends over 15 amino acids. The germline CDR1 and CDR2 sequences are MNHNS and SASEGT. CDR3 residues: CASSEGTAHRGEQYV. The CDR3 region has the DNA TGTGCCAGCAGTGAAGGGACAGCCCATCGAGGCGAGCAGTACGTC.

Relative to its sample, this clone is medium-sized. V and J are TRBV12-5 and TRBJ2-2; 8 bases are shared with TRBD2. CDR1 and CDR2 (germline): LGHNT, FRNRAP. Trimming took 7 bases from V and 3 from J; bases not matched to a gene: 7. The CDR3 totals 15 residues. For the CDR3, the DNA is TGTGCTAGTGCGTTTAGCGGGACGTACACCGGGGAGCTGTTTTTT. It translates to CASAFSGTYTGELFF.

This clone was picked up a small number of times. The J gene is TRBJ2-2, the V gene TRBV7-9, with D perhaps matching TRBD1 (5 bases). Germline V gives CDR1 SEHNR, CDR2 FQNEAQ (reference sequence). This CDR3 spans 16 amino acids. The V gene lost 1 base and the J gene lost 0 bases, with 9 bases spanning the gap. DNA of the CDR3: TGTGCCAGCAGCTTAGGCCCAGGGACGAACACCGGGGAGCTGTTTTTT. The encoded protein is CASSLGPGTNTGELFF.

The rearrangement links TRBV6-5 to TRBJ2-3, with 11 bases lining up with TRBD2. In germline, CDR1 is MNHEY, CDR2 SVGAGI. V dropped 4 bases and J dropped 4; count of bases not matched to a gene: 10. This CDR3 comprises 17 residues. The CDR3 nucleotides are TGTGCCAGCAGTTCCTCCACTAGCGGGAGTCTCCCAGATACGCAGTATTTT. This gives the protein CASSSSTSGSLPDTQYF.

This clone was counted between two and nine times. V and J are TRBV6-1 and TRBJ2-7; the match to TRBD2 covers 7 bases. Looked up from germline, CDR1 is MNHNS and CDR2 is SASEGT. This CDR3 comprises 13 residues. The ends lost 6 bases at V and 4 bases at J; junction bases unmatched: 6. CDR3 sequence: CASRGEGEYEQYF. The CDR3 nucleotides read TGTGCCAGCAGGGGGGAGGGAGAATACGAGCAGTACTTC.

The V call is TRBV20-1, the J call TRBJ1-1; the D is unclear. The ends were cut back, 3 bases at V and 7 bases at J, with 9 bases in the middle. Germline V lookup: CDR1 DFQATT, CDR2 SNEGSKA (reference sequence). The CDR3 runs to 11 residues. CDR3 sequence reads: CSARSSVEAFF. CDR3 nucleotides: TGCAGTGCTAGGTCGAGTGTTGAAGCTTTCTTT.

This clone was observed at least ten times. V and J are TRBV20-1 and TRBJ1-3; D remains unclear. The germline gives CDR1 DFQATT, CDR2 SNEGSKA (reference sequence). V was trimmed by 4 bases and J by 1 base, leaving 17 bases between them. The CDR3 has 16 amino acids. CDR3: CSATPTSLESGNTIYF. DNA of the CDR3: TGCAGTGCTACCCCCACCTCTCTTGAGTCTGGAAACACCATATATTTT.

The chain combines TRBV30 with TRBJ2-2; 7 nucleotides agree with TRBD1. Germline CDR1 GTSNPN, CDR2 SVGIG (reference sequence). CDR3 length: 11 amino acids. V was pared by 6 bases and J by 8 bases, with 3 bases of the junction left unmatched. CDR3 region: CACHRGGELFF. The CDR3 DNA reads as TGTGCCTGTCACAGGGGAGGGGAGCTGTTTTTT.

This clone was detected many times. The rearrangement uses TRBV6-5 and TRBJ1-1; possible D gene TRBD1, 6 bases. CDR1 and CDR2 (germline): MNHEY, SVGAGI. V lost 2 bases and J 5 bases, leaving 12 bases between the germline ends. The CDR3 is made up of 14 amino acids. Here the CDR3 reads CASSYRGGRTEAFF. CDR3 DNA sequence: TGTGCCAGCAGTTACCGGGGGGGCAGGACTGAAGCTTTCTTT.

This chain's CDR3 is CASSWTSGTDTQYF. For the CDR3, the DNA is TGTGCCAGCAGTTGGACTAGCGGCACAGATACGCAGTATTTT. The chain carries TRBV13 and TRBJ2-3, with 9 bases fitting TRBD2. CDR1 and CDR2 from the germline V gene are PRHDT and FYEKMQ (reference sequence). Losses at the gene ends were 6 bases for V and 1 base for J; bases not matched to a gene: 2. The CDR3 loop spans 14 amino acids.

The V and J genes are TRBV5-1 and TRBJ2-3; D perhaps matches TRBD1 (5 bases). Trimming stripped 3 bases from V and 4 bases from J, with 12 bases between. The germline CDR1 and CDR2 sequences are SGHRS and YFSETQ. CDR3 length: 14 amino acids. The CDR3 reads CASSSATVSDTQYF. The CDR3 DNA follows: TGCGCCAGCAGCTCAGCGACAGTATCAGATACGCAGTATTTT.

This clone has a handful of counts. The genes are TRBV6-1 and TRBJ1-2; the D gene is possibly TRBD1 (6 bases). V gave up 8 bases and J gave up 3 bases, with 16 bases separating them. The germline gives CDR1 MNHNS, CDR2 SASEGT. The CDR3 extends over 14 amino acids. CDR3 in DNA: TGTGCCAGCTCCCTGTTGGGGGGCTACTATGGCTACACCTTC. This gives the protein CASSLLGGYYGYTF.